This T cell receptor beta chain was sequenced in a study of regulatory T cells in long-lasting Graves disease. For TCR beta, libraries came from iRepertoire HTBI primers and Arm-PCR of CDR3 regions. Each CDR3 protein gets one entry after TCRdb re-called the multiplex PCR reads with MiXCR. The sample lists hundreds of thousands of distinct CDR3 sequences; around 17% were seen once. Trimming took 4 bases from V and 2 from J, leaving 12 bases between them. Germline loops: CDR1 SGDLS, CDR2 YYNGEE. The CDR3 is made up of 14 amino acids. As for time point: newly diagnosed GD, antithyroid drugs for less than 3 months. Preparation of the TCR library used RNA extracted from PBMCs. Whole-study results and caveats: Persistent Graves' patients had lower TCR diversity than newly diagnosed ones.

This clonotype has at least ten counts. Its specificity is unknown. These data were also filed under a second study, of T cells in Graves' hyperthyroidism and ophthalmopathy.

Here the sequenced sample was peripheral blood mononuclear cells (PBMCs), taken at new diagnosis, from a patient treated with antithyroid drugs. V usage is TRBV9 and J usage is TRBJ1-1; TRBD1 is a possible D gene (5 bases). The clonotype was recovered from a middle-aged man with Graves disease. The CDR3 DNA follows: TGTGCCAGCAGCCGACTTGGGGGAAACACTGAAGCTTTCTTT. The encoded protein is CASSRLGGNTEAFF.